These 9 T cell receptor beta chains share one sample of origin, sequenced in a study of a mutant IDH1 vaccine in newly diagnosed glioma. Time point in this sample: week 23, last vaccination. Vaccinated patients received 300 ug of mutant IDH1 20-mer peptide per dose, with topical imiquimod. For these TCRs, the target antigens are not known. Sequencing was performed with immunoSEQ multiplex PCR; in TCRdb, only in-frame clones are kept and a portion is missing. The sample records approximately 41,000 clones, more than 85% being singletons. The specimen was PBMCs, collected from a glioma patient whose treatment included an IDH1 peptide vaccine. These receptors were obtained from a man aged 50 to 60 with glioma.

CDR3 nucleotide sequence: TGTGCCAGCAGCCAAGAACTGAGGCATGGCTACACCTTC. Residues: CASSQELRHGYTF. V usage is TRBV14 and J usage is TRBJ1-2; D is unresolved. The ends were cut back, 0 bases at V and 6 bases at J, with 8 bases in the middle. CDR1 SGHDN and CDR2 FVKESK come from the germline V gene. This CDR3 comprises 13 residues.

The chain uses TRBV6-6 and TRBJ1-1, with 10 bases identical to TRBD1. This CDR3 region has 15 residues. Germline loops: CDR1 MNHNY, CDR2 SVGAGI (reference sequence). The V and J ends lost 5 bases and 3 bases, in that order; junction bases with no gene match: 6. For the CDR3, the DNA is TGTGCCAGCAGTCACCCCGGACAGGGGGACACTGAAGCTTTCTTT. Protein product: CASSHPGQGDTEAFF.

The V call is TRBV6-1, the J call TRBJ1-2; TRBD1 matches at 10 bases. Germline CDR1 reads MNHNS; CDR2 reads SASEGT. J lost 3 bases, V lost 10 bases, and 5 bases had no gene match. The CDR3 loop spans 13 amino acids. The CDR3: CAMTTGGDYGYTF. In DNA, the CDR3 is TGTGCCATGACGACAGGGGGCGACTATGGCTACACCTTC.

The chain couples TRBV12-5 to TRBJ2-5, with TRBD1 matching 8 bases. V shed 5 bases, J shed 2 bases, and the junction held 4 bases outside the gene matches. Germline V gene lookup returns CDR1 LGHNT and CDR2 FRNRAP. The CDR3 extends over 14 amino acids. CDR3 DNA sequence: TGTGCTAGTGGTCCCGGACAGGGACAAGAGACCCAGTACTTC. This gives the protein CASGPGQGQETQYF.

The chain employs TRBV7-8 and TRBJ1-2; D call uncertain. The CDR3 extends over 14 amino acids. V gave up 2 bases and J gave up 3 bases, with 10 bases separating them. Germline V gene sequence: CDR1 SGHVS, CDR2 FQNEAQ. CDR3: CASSLSTADYGYTF. CDR3 DNA: TGTGCCAGCAGCTTAAGCACAGCAGACTATGGCTACACCTTC.

The rearrangement links TRBV5-6 to TRBJ1-5; 9 nucleotides match TRBD1. Germline V gene lookup returns CDR1 SGHDT and CDR2 YYEEEE. Trimming cost V 0 bases and J 7 bases; bases outside gene matches: 2. This CDR3 has 14 amino acids. The CDR3 DNA reads TGTGCCAGCAGCTTGGGGACAGGGGTACAGCCCCAGCATTTT. It specifies CASSLGTGVQPQHF.

This chain uses TRBV7-9 with TRBJ1-2, with 7 bases lining up with TRBD1. The CDR3 runs to 13 residues. Germline V gives CDR1 SEHNR, CDR2 FQNEAQ (reference sequence). V trimming: 4 bases; J trimming: 3 bases; junction bases outside the gene matches: 2. In DNA form, the CDR3 reads TGTGCCAGCAGCTCTACAGGGGACTATGGCTACACCTTC. Translating gives CASSSTGDYGYTF. Full variable domain (missing parts from reference TRBV7-9 and TRBJ1-2): DTGVSQNPRHKITKRGQNVTFRCDPISEHNRLYWYRQTLGQGPEFLTYFQNEAQLEKSRLLSDRFSAERPKGSFSTLEIQRTEQGDSAMYLCASSSTGDYGYTFGSGTRLTVV.

This clone was found once. An end of the junction does not agree with germline; a read error may underlie this. The CDR3 loop reads CASSLRLSDNEQFF. CDR3 DNA: TGTGCCAGCAGTTTGCGGCTCTCCGACAATGAGCAGTTCTTC. The chain combines TRBV28 with TRBJ2-1; no definite D call. The germline CDR1 and CDR2 sequences are MDHEN and SYDVKM. This CDR3 contains 14 residues. The whole variable domain, filled in from reference TRBV28 and TRBJ2-1, reads DVKVTQSSRYLVKRTGEKVFLECVQDMDHENMFWYRQDPGLGLRLIYFSYDVKMKEKGDIPEGYSVSREKKERFSLILESASTNQTSMYLCASSLRLSDNEQFFGPGTRLTVL.

This chain uses TRBV28 with TRBJ2-7; 11 nucleotides match TRBD2. Germline-derived CDR1 and CDR2 are MDHEN and SYDVKM. With V trimmed by 6 bases and J by 3 bases, 7 bases remained unmatched. The CDR3 extends over 15 amino acids. Here the CDR3 DNA reads TGTGCCAGCAGAAATCCGGGACTAGCGGACTACGAGCAGTACTTC. This sequence encodes CASRNPGLADYEQYF.